The present entry profiles one TCR beta chain with its context. Primers: 60 Vbeta forward and 13 Jbeta reverse. Method: immunoSEQ multiplex PCR; TCRdb's copy keeps in-frame clones and lacks some. Of 160,000 or so clones in the sample, 75% to 90% were seen once. The CDR3 extends over 15 amino acids. The V end lost 6 bases, the J end lost 7 bases, and 22 bases lay between the germline ends. Germline V gene data show CDR1 as ENHRY and CDR2 as SYGVKD. This entry comes from a study of cytomegalovirus exposure and HLA in healthy donors. Sequencing used PBMCs. The TCR was taken from a woman between 18 and 30 years old in good health and CMV-seronegative. This chain uses TRBV10-3 with TRBJ2-7, with D possibly being TRBD2 (5 bases). DNA for the CDR3: TGTGCCATCAGGGGAGACTCCCAGCCCCGTGGGGAGCAGTACTTC. Translated, it gives CAIRGDSQPRGEQYF.